Below are 4 T cell receptor beta chains sequenced from a single sample in a study of blood T cell repertoires in COVID-19. The repertoire was sequenced with immunoSEQ multiplex PCR; TCRdb's copy has only in-frame clones and lacks some. The sample lists roughly 280,000 clones, 80% to 90% occurring once. Sequencing was carried out using PBMCs or T cells enriched from blood (not recorded which). These TCRs come from a woman between 18 and 29 years old who had recovered from COVID-19.

This chain connects TRBV6-2 or TRBV6-3 to TRBJ1-5; D gene unclear. This CDR3 has 13 residues. Germline-derived CDR1 and CDR2 are MNHEY and SVGEGT. V lost 2 bases and J lost 7, with 9 bases in between. The CDR3 protein is CASSYENLQPQHF. CDR3 nucleotide sequence: TGTGCCAGCAGTTACGAGAACCTCCAGCCCCAGCATTTT.

V gene TRBV6-6 combines with J gene TRBJ1-1; TRBD1 matches 10 bases. Per the germline V gene, CDR1 is MNHNY and CDR2 is SVGAGI (reference sequence). The CDR3 extends over 13 amino acids. Trimming at V came to 7 bases and at J to 5 bases, leaving 4 bases not matched to a gene. The CDR3 coding sequence is TGTGCCAGCATGACAGGGGGCAGGACTGAAGCTTTCTTT. It translates to CASMTGGRTEAFF.

This clone was seen a handful of times. The rearrangement links TRBV27 to TRBJ1-1, with TRBD1 matching 9 bases. Germline loops: CDR1 MNHEY, CDR2 SMNVEV (reference sequence). The CDR3 runs 16 residues. Unmatched junction bases numbered 6, after V lost 3 bases and J lost 1 base. CDR3 nucleotides: TGTGCCAGCAGTTTTACCGGGACAGGGCGGAACACTGAAGCTTTCTTT. It encodes CASSFTGTGRNTEAFF.

The gene calls are TRBV7-3 and TRBJ2-3, with 8 bases identical to TRBD2. The germline gives CDR1 SGHTA, CDR2 FQGTGA. The CDR3 has 16 residues. The V segment lost 1 base and the J segment 5 bases; nucleotides outside the gene matches: 8. The CDR3 spells CASSLSGGGRGDTQYF. The CDR3 DNA reads as TGTGCCAGCAGCTTAAGTGGCGGGGGGCGTGGAGATACGCAGTATTTT.